The source of this T cell receptor beta chain is a study of CD8+ T cells in alopecia areata. This clone appeared a few times. Reverse transcribed after extraction, RNA yielded cDNA as the sequencing template. Assay: immunoSEQ multiplex PCR; the TCRdb copy retains only in-frame clones and omits some. The data show 100,000 to 150,000 clones, 45% to 50% seen once. V dropped 1 base and J dropped 0; count of bases not matched to a gene: 8. The V gene's germline CDR1 is SGHVS and CDR2 FNYEAQ. CDR3 size: 17 residues. Sequencing was performed on CD8+ T cells sorted from blood, taken at week 0. The chain links TRBV7-6 to TRBJ2-7; TRBD1 matches at 8 bases. The sequence was obtained from a human donor with alopecia areata. For the CDR3, the DNA is TGTGCCAGCAGCTTAGGCCCCGGACAGGGACTCTCCTACGAGCAGTACTTC. It encodes CASSLGPGQGLSYEQYF.